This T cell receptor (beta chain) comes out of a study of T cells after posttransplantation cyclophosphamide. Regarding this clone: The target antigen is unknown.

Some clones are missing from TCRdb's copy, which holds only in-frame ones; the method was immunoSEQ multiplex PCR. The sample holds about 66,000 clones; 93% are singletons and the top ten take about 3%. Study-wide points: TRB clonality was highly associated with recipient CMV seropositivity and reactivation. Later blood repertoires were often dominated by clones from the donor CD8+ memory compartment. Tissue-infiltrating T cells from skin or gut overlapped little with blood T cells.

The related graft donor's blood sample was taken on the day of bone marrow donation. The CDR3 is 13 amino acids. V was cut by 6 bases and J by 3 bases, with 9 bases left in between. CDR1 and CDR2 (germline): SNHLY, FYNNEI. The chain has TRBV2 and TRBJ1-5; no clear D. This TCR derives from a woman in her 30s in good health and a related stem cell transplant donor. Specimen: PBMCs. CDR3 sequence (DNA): TGTGCCAGCAGGTGGGGTGACAATCAGCCCCAGCATTTT. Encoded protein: CASRWGDNQPQHF.